This T cell receptor beta chain stems from a study of blood T cell repertoires in COVID-19. This table comes from immunoSEQ multiplex PCR, and its TCRdb copy is limited to in-frame clones, with some not included. The table records 92,000 or so clones, approximately 79% of them present only once. The clonotype originates from an elderly woman with acute or convalescent COVID-19. Sample: peripheral blood.

CDR3 DNA sequence: TGCGCCAGCAGCTTGGACAGTAATCAGCCCCAGCATTTT. As protein: CASSLDSNQPQHF. The rearrangement uses TRBV5-1 and TRBJ1-5; D gene unclear. The CDR3 runs 13 residues. The V end lost 0 bases, the J end lost 4 bases, and 5 bases lay between the germline ends. Germline loops: CDR1 SGHRS, CDR2 YFSETQ. The whole variable domain, remainder taken from reference TRBV5-1 and TRBJ1-5, is KAGVTQTPRYLIKTRGQQVTLSCSPISGHRSVSWYQQTPGQGLQFLFEYFSETQRNKGNFPGRFSGRQFSNSRSEMNVSTLELGDSALYLCASSLDSNQPQHFGDGTRLSIL.